The rows below give T cell receptor beta chains drawn from one sample of a study of liver allograft versus peripheral blood T cells. TCRdb reanalysed the reads using MiXCR and keeps one entry per CDR3 protein. The repertoire includes about 14,000 distinct CDR3 sequences, 20% to 25% of them detected once, and about 6% sits in the top ten. These receptor sequences come from a human patient who had a liver transplant. Some T cells may be transferred from the graft donor. Both conserved end residues are part of each CDR3. The D gene is left open where the match is weak. Clone size is not always given. Where it is, it says once, few, many or a class for expanded clones.

>NA|many|TRBJ1-4|TRBV18
TGTGCCAGCTCCCCTAGGACAGCCCTGAATGAAAAACTGTTTTTT
CASSPRTALNEKLFF
>TRBD2|few|TRBJ2-7|TRBV20-1
TGCAGTGCCCGGACTAGCGGGGAGTACGAGCAGTACTTC
CSARTSGEYEQYF
>NA|few|TRBJ1-3|TRBV7-9
TGTGCCAGCAGCTTAGACGTCGGAGCTGGAAACACCATATATTTT
CASSLDVGAGNTIYF
>NA|few|TRBJ1-1|TRBV6-1
TGTGCCAGCAGTGACAGCCTCAACACTGAAGCTTTCTTT
CASSDSLNTEAFF
>NA|many|TRBJ1-2|TRBV6-1
TGTGCCAGCACTTATCTATATGGCTACACCTTC
CASTYLYGYTF
>NA|medium-sized|TRBJ2-7|TRBV6-6
TGTGCCAGCACTCGACTAGAAGGTTACGAGCAGTACTTC
CASTRLEGYEQYF
>TRBD1|many|TRBJ1-2|TRBV6-5
TGTGCCAGCAGTAAGCCCTCGAAGGGGGCGTATGGCTACACCTTC
CASSKPSKGAYGYTF
>NA|medium-sized|TRBJ1-1|TRBV6-5
TGTGCCAGCAGAGCTGACAGTTTCACTGAAGCTTTCTTT
CASRADSFTEAFF
>TRBD1|few|TRBJ1-5|TRBV5-6
TGTGCCAGCAGCTGGGCCGGGACAGGGGCAGGTCAGCCCCAGCATTTT
CASSWAGTGAGQPQHF
>NA|few|TRBJ2-2|TRBV30
TGTGCCTGGAGTCCCAACACCGGGGAGCTGTTTTTT
CAWSPNTGELFF
>NA|many|TRBJ1-1|TRBV19
TGTGCCAGTAGTATGGCCGGGGGGGGCACTGAAGCTTTCTTT
CASSMAGGGTEAFF
>NA|few|TRBJ1-4|TRBV7-9
TGTGCCAGCAGCTTAAATCAGGGAAATGAAAAACTGTTTTTT
CASSLNQGNEKLFF
>NA|many|TRBJ1-4|TRBV6-2/TRBV6-3
TGTGCCAGCAGGGGAGATTCAACTAATGAAAAACTGTTTTTT
CASRGDSTNEKLFF
>TRBD1|few|TRBJ1-3|TRBV6-5
TGTGCCAGCAGTTCCCGGGACAGGGGAAACACCATATATTTT
CASSSRDRGNTIYF
>NA|medium-sized|TRBJ1-4|TRBV18
TGTGCCAGCTCACTCGACCGGGACGGATATGAAAAACTGTTTTTT
CASSLDRDGYEKLFF
>NA|medium-sized|TRBJ1-6|TRBV7-2
TGTGCCAGCAGCTTGGTGGGTCAGGGACGAGAATCACCCCTCCACTTT
CASSLVGQGRESPLHF
>NA|medium-sized|TRBJ1-2|TRBV18
TGTGCCAGCTCACCACCGAACAGGGCGACCGGCTACACCTTC
CASSPPNRATGYTF
>TRBD2|few|TRBJ2-3|TRBV19
TGTGCCAGTAGTATTGTAAGCGGGGGCACAGATACGCAGTATTTT
CASSIVSGGTDTQYF
>TRBD1|NA|TRBJ1-2|TRBV9
TGTGCCAGCAGCATTGCATTTCAGGGGGATGGCTACACCTTC
CASSIAFQGDGYTF
>TRBD1|few|TRBJ2-4|TRBV7-2
TGTGCCAGCAGCTTGCAGGGGGACATTCAGTACTTC
CASSLQGDIQYF
>NA|many|TRBJ1-6|TRBV6-6
TGTGCCAGCAGTTCCTTATTGTCACCCCTCCACTTT
CASSSLLSPLHF
>TRBD1|few|TRBJ1-3|TRBV30
TGTGCCTGGAGTGTAGACAGGGGGTTCTCTGGAAACACCATATATTTT
CAWSVDRGFSGNTIYF
>TRBD1|NA|TRBJ1-2|TRBV27
TGTGCCAGCAAAACAGGGGACTATGGCTACACCTTC
CASKTGDYGYTF
>TRBD1|few|TRBJ1-1|TRBV12-3/TRBV12-4
TGTGCCAGCTGGTTAGGGGCAGGGGGCACTGAAGCTTTCTTT
CASWLGAGGTEAFF
>NA|NA|TRBJ1-5|TRBV6-1
TGTGCCAGCGGCGGGATCGAGGGTAATCAGCCCCAGCATTTT
CASGGIEGNQPQHF
>NA|NA|TRBJ1-2|TRBV20-1
TGCAGTGCTAGAGACTATGGCTACACCTTC
CSARDYGYTF
>TRBD2|once|TRBJ2-1|TRBV30
TGTGCCTGGGAGTCACCGGGACTAGCGGGGGGGGCCAGTCAGTTCTTC
CAWESPGLAGGASQFF
>TRBD1|few|TRBJ1-1|TRBV12-3/TRBV12-4
TGTGCCAGCAGTTTGGGACAGTCCACTGAAGCTTTCTTT
CASSLGQSTEAFF
>TRBD1|NA|TRBJ1-6|TRBV7-2
TGTGCCAGCAGCCCCTCCCCCGGGACAGGGGTCAATTCACCCCTCCACTTT
CASSPSPGTGVNSPLHF
>NA|few|TRBJ1-5|TRBV19
TGTGCCAGTAGTAGGCATGGTTCGGATCAGCCCCAGCATTTT
CASSRHGSDQPQHF
>TRBD1|NA|TRBJ2-7|TRBV6-1
TGTGCCAGCTCTTGGTTAGGACAGGGAACATACGAGCAGTACTTC
CASSWLGQGTYEQYF
>NA|NA|TRBJ2-7|TRBV14
TGTGCCAGCAGCCAAGGGCAGGGAAGCTCCTACGAGCAGTACTTC
CASSQGQGSSYEQYF
>TRBD1|few|TRBJ2-7|TRBV7-9
TGTGCCAGCAGCTCTTCCGGGACAGACGAGCAGTACTTC
CASSSSGTDEQYF
>NA|NA|TRBJ2-1|TRBV6-5
TGTGCCAGCAGTCCGGGTAGGAGCTCCTACAATGAGCAGTTCTTC
CASSPGRSSYNEQFF
>TRBD1|NA|TRBJ2-7|TRBV19
TGTGCCATCAATCGACAGGGGGCCTACGAGCAGTACTTC
CAINRQGAYEQYF
>TRBD1|NA|TRBJ1-1|TRBV6-5
TGTGCCAGCAGTTACAGGGGGCAGGGGCATGAAGCTTTCTTT
CASSYRGQGHEAFF
>NA|NA|TRBJ1-2|TRBV12-5
TGTGCTAGTGGTTTGTCACAGGGTCGCGCATACACCTTC
CASGLSQGRAYTF
>NA|medium-sized|TRBJ1-4|TRBV29-1
TGCAGCGTTGACGGAGGGCCCCGTAATGAAAAACTGTTTTTT
CSVDGGPRNEKLFF
>TRBD1|NA|TRBJ1-5|TRBV20-1
TGCAGTGCCCGTCTCCAGGGGGAAAGCAATCAGCCCCAGCATTTT
CSARLQGESNQPQHF
>NA|many|TRBJ1-2|TRBV7-2
TGTGCCAGCAGCAGCGTACCCTTCGGGGGCAGCTATGGCTACACCTTC
CASSSVPFGGSYGYTF
>NA|many|TRBJ2-7|TRBV10-3
TGTGCCATCAGTGACCTGGGGCCTGGCGACGAGCAGTACTTC
CAISDLGPGDEQYF
>NA|NA|TRBJ1-5|TRBV19
TGTGCCAGTAGTATTCCGGGTTCACCCCCCCAGCCCCAGCATTTT
CASSIPGSPPQPQHF